A selection of T cell receptor beta chains follows, all from one sample in a study of T cell repertoires in cytomegalovirus infection. Their cognate antigens are unknown. A single record per CDR3 protein comes from TCRdb applying MiXCR to the reads. Seen here are about 470,000 distinct CDR3 sequences, under 45% observed once, and the top ten hold 35% to 50%. This sample comprised cultured PBMCs, obtained from culture after CMV antigen stimulation. These receptors originate from a human donor in good health (CMV status not recorded). Some clones in this sample may be carry-over from other donors' samples. Both conserved end residues are part of each CDR3.

CDR3 length	V gene	CDR3 protein
14	TRBV7-2	CASSSRDRGTEQYF
11	TRBV20-1	CSAQGGDEQYF
14	TRBV29-1	CSVARDPIAYEQYF
17	TRBV11-2	CASSVGDYSSGANVLTF
18	TRBV7-9	CASSLGRPGPSNTGELFF
12	TRBV2	CASSGMNTEAFF
15	TRBV5-4	CASSLVGRGRTEAFF
12	TRBV7-2	CASSLGGVWQYF
13	TRBV12-3/TRBV12-4	CASSDGTTYEQYF
16	TRBV28	CASSNSGTGATDTQYF
17	TRBV7-8	CASSPRLAVRSTDTQYF
17	TRBV6-2/TRBV6-3	CASSYTRDRGLGQPQHF
14	TRBV27	CASSFGGKNGEQYF
16	TRBV14	CASSPQGGGTADTQYF
13	TRBV7-6	CASSLGPSTKQYF
15	TRBV4-3	CASSQESRDLGQQFF
13	TRBV20-1	CSASGTVQETQYF
12	TRBV7-6	CASSEDGDTQYF
15	TRBV12-5	CASGLGGGAGNTIYF
13	TRBV7-2	CASSVPDGYEQYF
16	TRBV5-6	CASSLALGLNSYEQYF
14	TRBV28	CASSFTQGTGELFF
14	TRBV18	CASSPSLEETEAFF
15	TRBV7-8	CASVPLGQGNTEAFF
14	TRBV28	CASSTGQGGNEQFF
16	TRBV12-3/TRBV12-4	CASYPRRAGTYNEQFF
14	TRBV12-3/TRBV12-4	CASSLLAGGNEQFF
13	TRBV6-5	CASSYVSGQPQHF
12	TRBV7-8	CASSLQGSPAHF
13	TRBV6-1	CASRDGGPYEQYF
12	TRBV4-2	CASSINGEKLFF
14	TRBV6-1	CASRPDGSNSPLHF
12	TRBV7-2	CASSLNGISYTF
15	TRBV7-9	CASSFGEGNSEKLFF
14	TRBV25-1	CASSDHADYNEQFF
16	TRBV7-2	CASSLAGLREGYEQYF
14	TRBV5-1	CASSFRRRTDEQYF
16	TRBV23-1	CASRGGRRGIYNEQFF
16	TRBV12-3/TRBV12-4	CASSTILAGGTDTQYF
16	TRBV7-2	CASSSLSSVGSEEQFF
14	TRBV6-5	CASSYSTSYDTQYF
13	TRBV7-2	CASSTRDSYEQYF
18	TRBV28	CASTEARGPYRVAYEQYF
13	TRBV6-8	CASLRGDSYEQYF
13	TRBV19	CATQGPTNEKLFF
14	TRBV12-3/TRBV12-4	CASSSNIAADTQYF
15	TRBV6-8	CASSYSIGAGNTIYF
15	TRBV9	CASSVDPGSHQPQHF
15	TRBV2	CASSRERGGFNEQFF
17	TRBV11-2	CASSRNGAGGPGNTIYF
18	TRBV4-1	CASSQSSGEFSGANVLTF
14	TRBV7-2	CASSRALAAETQYF
13	TRBV6-5	CASSYRSGYEQYF